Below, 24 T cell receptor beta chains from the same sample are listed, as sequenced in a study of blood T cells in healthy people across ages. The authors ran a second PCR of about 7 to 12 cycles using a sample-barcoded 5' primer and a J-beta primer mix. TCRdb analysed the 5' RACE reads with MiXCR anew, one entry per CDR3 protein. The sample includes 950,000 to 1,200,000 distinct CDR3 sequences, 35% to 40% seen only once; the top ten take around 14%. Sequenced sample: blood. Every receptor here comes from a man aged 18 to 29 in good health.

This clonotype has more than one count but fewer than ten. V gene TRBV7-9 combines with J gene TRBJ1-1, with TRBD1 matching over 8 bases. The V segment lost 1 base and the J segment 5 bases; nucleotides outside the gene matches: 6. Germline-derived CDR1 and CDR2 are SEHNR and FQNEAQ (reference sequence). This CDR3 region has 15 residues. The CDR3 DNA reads TGTGCCAGCAGCTTAGGACAGGGGATAATTACTGAAGCTTTCTTT. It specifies CASSLGQGIITEAFF. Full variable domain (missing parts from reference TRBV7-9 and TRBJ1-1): DTGVSQNPRHKITKRGQNVTFRCDPISEHNRLYWYRQTLGQGPEFLTYFQNEAQLEKSRLLSDRFSAERPKGSFSTLEIQRTEQGDSAMYLCASSLGQGIITEAFFGQGTRLTVV.

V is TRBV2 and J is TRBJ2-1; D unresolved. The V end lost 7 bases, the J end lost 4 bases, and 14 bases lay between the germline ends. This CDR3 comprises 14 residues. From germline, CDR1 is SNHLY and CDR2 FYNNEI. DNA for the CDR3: TGTGCCAGCACTCCGTCAGCAACGTACAATGAGCAGTTCTTC. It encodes CASTPSATYNEQFF.

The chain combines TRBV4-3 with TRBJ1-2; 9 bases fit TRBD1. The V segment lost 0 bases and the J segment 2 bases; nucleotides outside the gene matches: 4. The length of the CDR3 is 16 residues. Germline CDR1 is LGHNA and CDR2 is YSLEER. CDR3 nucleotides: TGCGCCAGCAGCCAAGAGACAGGGGGATTCAACTATGGCTACACCTTC. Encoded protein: CASSQETGGFNYGYTF.

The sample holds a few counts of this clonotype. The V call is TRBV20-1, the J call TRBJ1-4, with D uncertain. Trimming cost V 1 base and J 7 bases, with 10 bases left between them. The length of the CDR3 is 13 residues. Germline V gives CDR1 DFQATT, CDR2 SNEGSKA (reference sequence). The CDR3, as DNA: TGCAGTGCTAGAGCATTTAGTAGTGAAAAACTGTTTTTT. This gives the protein CSARAFSSEKLFF.

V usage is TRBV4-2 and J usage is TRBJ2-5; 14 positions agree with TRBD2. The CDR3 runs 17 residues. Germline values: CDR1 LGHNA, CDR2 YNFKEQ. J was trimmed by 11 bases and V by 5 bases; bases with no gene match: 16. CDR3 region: CASSYGTSGGVGNEQYF. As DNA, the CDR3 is TGTGCCAGCAGCTACGGGACTAGCGGGGGAGTGGGGAATGAGCAGTACTTC.

CDR3 region: CASSLVARYNEQFF. CDR3 nucleotide sequence: TGTGCCAGCAGTCTGGTGGCCAGGTACAATGAGCAGTTCTTC. The genes are TRBV5-6 and TRBJ2-1; D ambiguous. CDR3 length equals 14 residues. V was pared by 5 bases and J by 4 bases, with 13 bases between. Germline values: CDR1 SGHDT, CDR2 YYEEEE. The complete variable domain, with remaining parts taken from reference TRBV5-6 and TRBJ2-1, reads DAGVTQSPTHLIKTRGQQVTLRCSPKSGHDTVSWYQQALGQGPQFIFQYYEEEERQRGNFPDRFSGHQFPNYSSELNVNALLLGDSALYLCASSLVARYNEQFFGPGTRLTVL.

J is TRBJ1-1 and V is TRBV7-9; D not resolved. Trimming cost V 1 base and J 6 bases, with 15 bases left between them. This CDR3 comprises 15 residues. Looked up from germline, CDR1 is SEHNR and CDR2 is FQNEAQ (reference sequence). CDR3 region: CASSLGVGVWSEAFF. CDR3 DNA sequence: TGTGCCAGCAGCTTAGGGGTTGGGGTTTGGTCTGAAGCTTTCTTT.

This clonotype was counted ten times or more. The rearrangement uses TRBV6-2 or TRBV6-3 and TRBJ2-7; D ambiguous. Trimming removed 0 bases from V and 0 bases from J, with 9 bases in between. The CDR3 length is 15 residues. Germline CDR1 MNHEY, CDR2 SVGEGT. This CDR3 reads CASSYSPGSSYEQYF. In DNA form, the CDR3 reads TGTGCCAGCAGTTACTCGCCCGGCAGCTCCTACGAGCAGTACTTC.

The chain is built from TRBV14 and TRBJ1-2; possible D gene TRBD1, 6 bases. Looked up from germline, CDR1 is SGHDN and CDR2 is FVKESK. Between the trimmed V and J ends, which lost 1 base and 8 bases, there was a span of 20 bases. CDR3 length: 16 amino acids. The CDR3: CASSQGNALGARGYTF. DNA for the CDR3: TGTGCCAGCAGCCAAGGAAATGCGTTGGGGGCGCGGGGCTACACCTTC. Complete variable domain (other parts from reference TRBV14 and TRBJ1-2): EAGVTQFPSHSVIEKGQTVTLRCDPISGHDNLYWYRRVMGKEIKFLLHFVKESKQDESGMPNNRFLAERTGGTYSTLKVQPAELEDSGVYFCASSQGNALGARGYTFGSGTRLTVV.

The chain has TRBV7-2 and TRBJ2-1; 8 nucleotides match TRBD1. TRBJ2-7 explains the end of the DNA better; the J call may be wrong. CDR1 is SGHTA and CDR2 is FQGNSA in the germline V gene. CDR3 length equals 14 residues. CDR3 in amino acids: CASGQGRSYNEQYF. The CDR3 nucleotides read TGTGCCAGCGGACAGGGCAGGTCCTACAATGAGCAGTACTTC.

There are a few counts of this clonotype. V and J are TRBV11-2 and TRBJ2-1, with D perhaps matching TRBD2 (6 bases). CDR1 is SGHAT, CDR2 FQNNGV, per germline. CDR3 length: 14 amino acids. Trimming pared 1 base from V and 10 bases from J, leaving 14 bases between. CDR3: CASSLVGSSSEQFF. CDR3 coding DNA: TGTGCCAGCAGCTTAGTCGGGAGCTCCAGCGAGCAGTTCTTC.

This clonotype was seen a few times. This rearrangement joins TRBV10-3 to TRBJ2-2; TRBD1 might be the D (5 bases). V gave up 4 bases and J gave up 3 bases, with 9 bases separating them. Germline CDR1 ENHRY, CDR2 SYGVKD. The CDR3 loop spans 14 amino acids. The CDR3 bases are TGTGCCATCAGTGGTCAGGGTGACACCGGGGAGCTGTTTTTT. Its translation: CAISGQGDTGELFF.

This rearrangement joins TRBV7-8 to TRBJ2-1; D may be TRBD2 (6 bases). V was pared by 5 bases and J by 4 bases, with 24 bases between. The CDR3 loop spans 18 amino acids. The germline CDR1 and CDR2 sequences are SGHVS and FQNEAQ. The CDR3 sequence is CASSLPKGRGVRYNEQFF. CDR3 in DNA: TGTGCCAGCAGCCTCCCGAAAGGGCGCGGGGTGCGTTACAATGAGCAGTTCTTC.

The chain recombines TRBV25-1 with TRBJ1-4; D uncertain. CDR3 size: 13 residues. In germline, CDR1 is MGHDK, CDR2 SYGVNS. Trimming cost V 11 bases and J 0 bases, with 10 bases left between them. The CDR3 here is CASQLATNEKLFF. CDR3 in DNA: TGTGCCTCCCAGTTAGCAACTAATGAAAAACTGTTTTTT.

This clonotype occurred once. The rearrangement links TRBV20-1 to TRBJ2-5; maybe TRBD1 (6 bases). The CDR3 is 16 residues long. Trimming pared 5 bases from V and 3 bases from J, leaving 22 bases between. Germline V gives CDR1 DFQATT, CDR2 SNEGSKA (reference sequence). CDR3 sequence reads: CSAGSTAEGDKETQYF. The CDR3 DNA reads TGCAGTGCTGGGAGCACGGCAGAGGGGGATAAAGAGACCCAGTACTTC.

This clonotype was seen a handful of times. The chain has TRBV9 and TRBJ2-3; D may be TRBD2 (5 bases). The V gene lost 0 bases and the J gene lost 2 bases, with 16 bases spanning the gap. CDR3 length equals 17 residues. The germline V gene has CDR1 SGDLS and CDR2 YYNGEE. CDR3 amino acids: CASSVGYRGSDTDTQYF. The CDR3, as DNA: TGTGCCAGCAGCGTAGGTTATCGAGGTAGCGACACAGATACGCAGTATTTT.

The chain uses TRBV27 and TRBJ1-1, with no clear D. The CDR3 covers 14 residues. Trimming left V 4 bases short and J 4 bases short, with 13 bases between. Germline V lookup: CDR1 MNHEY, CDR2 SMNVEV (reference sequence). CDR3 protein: CASSSPFRGTEAFF. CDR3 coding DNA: TGTGCCAGCAGTTCCCCCTTCCGGGGCACTGAAGCTTTCTTT.

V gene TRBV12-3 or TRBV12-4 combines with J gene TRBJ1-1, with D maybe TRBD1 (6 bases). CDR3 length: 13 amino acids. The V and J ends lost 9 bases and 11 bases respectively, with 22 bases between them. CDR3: CASSQGAALYAFF. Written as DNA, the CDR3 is TGTGCCAGTTCACAGGGTGCCGCTTTATACGCTTTCTTT.

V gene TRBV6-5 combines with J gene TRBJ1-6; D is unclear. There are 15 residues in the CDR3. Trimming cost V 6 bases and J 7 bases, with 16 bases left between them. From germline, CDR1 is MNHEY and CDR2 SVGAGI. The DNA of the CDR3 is TGTGCCAGCAGCCGCCGGGGTCAGGTCAATTCACCCCTCCACTTT. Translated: CASSRRGQVNSPLHF.

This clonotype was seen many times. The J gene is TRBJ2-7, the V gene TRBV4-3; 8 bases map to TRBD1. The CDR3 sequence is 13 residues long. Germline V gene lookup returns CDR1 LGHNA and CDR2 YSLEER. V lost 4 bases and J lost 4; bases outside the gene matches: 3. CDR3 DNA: TGCGCCAGCAGCCCAAGACAGGGGTACGAGCAGTACTTC. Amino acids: CASSPRQGYEQYF.

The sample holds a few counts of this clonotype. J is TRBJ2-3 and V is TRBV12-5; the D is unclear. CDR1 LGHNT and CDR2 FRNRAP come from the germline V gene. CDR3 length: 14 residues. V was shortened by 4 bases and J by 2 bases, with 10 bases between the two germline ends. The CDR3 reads CASGSFGDTDTQYF. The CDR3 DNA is TGTGCTAGTGGTTCCTTCGGTGACACAGATACGCAGTATTTT.

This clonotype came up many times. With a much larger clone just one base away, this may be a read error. DNA for the CDR3: TGCGCCAGCAGCCAAGATAGTGCGGGACAGGGTGACAATGAGCAGTTCTTC. This gives the protein CASSQDSAGQGDNEQFF. This chain joins TRBV4-3 and TRBJ2-1; the match to TRBD1 covers 9 bases. This CDR3 spans 17 amino acids. CDR1 LGHNA and CDR2 YSLEER come from the germline V gene. V gave up 0 bases and J gave up 5 bases; unmatched junction bases: 8.

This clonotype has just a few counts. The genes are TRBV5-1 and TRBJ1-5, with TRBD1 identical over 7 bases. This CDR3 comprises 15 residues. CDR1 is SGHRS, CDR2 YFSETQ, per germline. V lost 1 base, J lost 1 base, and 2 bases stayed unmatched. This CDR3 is CASSLTGESNQPQHF. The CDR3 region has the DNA TGCGCCAGCAGCTTGACAGGGGAAAGCAATCAGCCCCAGCATTTT.

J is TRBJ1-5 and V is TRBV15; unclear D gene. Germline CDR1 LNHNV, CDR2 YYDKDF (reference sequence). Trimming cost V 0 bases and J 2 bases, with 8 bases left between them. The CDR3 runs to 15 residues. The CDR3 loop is CATSRDNGGNQPQHF. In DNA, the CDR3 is TGTGCCACCAGCAGAGATAATGGAGGCAATCAGCCCCAGCATTTT.